This T cell receptor beta chain was sequenced for a study of regulatory T cells in long-lasting Graves disease. Both iRepertoire HTBI primers and Arm-PCR of CDR3 regions were used to build the TCR beta libraries. TCRdb re-analysed the multiplex PCR reads in MiXCR, keeping a single row per CDR3 protein. The profile covers approximately 470,000 distinct CDR3 sequences, with about a sixth appearing a single time and over 9% taken by the ten largest. Time point defined: newly diagnosed GD, antithyroid drugs for less than 3 months. After RNA was extracted from PBMCs, the TCR library was made from it. Unmatched junction bases numbered 17, after V lost 5 bases and J lost 2 bases. There are 19 residues in the CDR3. The germline V gene has CDR1 SGHVS and CDR2 FQNEAQ. In this sample, this clonotype turned up many times. The same specimen was also included in a second study, on T cells in Graves' hyperthyroidism and ophthalmopathy. That study adds: Median prediction lead before ophthalmopathy onset was 6.5 months with the model.

The genes are TRBV7-8 and TRBJ2-1, with TRBD2 matching over 8 bases. The material sequenced was peripheral blood mononuclear cells (PBMCs), taken at new diagnosis, from a patient treated with antithyroid drugs. This TCR was sampled from a man in his forties with Graves disease. This chain's CDR3 is CASSRRVLTAGGTYNEQFF. The CDR3 DNA follows: TGTGCCAGCAGCCGACGGGTTCTAACGGCGGGAGGTACCTACAATGAGCAGTTCTTC.